This TCR beta chain came from a study of cytomegalovirus exposure and HLA in healthy donors listed by TCRdb under 2017. About the study as a whole: In an earlier analysis of 587 of the donors, under 300 Gb of sequence data and 95 million to 130 million unique TCR beta sequences from roughly 190 million T cells were reported. The study profiled the T cell repertoires of about 720 subjects by immunosequencing and related them to cytomegalovirus serostatus. Typing coverage varied by locus: 629-630 donors for A, B, C, DRB1 and DQB1; 500 to 550 for DQA1; about 590 for DPA1; roughly 470 for DPB1. All discovery cohort repertoires had been generated on a single sequencing platform. Roughly 300 gigabases of sequencing data and tens of millions of unique TCR sequences made up an early release that covered some 640 HLA-typed donors. Five DR-DQ haplotypes were handled as single units for association and clustering because linkage in the cohort was strong. To study patterns of TCR occurrence, a later analysis re-analyzed previously published TCR beta repertoires from 666 donors and added high-resolution HLA genotyping. Across approximately 400 genotyped donors of the cohort, an average of about 250,000 unique TCR beta nucleotide sequences per donor were sequenced, and approximately 17% of those sequences were non-productive. An earlier analysis of 587 of the donors applied high-throughput TCR beta sequencing to assess whether each TCR beta V gene segment acted as functional or pseudogenic. The later analysis used no new phenotypic data to find candidate immune exposures, relying instead on TCR beta sequences and their occurrence across donors. A later genetic analysis took genome-wide SNP genotypes for about 65% of the 666 donors and used that subset as a discovery cohort. Of the roughly 420 genotyped donors, approximately 81% were placed in the genetic ancestry cluster associated with self-reported Caucasian donors. Both class I and class II loci were covered by HLA typing, at four-digit resolution. To predict cytomegalovirus infection status, the study brought together high-throughput TCR immunosequencing, statistical association of individual TCRs with disease status, and machine learning. A separate validation cohort of roughly 130 different subjects was used in addition to the approximately 700-subject first cohort. The aim of the study was to test whether cataloging public T cell receptors could identify signatures of past pathogen exposure. Donor age, sex, ethnicity and CMV serostatus were collected together with the repertoire data. Points the paper makes about the study in general: Some IMGT-functional V segments, including TRBV6-2 and TRBV6-3, could not be distinguished by the 87-base-pair reads and were therefore excluded. Broadly in line with IMGT annotations, most TCR beta V segments showed up in productive rearrangements about 87% or about 30% of the time in an earlier analysis of about 500 of the donors. Linkage disequilibrium might explain the correlated functional status among segregating V segments, but an unknown experimental factor could not be excluded. When HLA alleles, especially DR and DQ, strongly co-occurred, TCR associations were difficult to assign to individual alleles. A later analysis found that TCR association rates varied across HLA loci, with DRB1 alleles showing the most associated TCRs and HLA-C alleles the fewest. Immune exposure information for the cohort was limited to CMV serostatus. About 17 rarely observed V segments, including chromosome 9 orphons, were excluded from the earlier analysis of almost 600 of the donors because counts were too low. Only TCR beta chains were sequenced in this cohort, and the absence of alpha or paired-chain data limited detectable features. In a later analysis, HLA-associated TCR beta chains showed more clonal expansion and lower generation probabilities than non-associated chains that were equally common. Most TCR sequences were observed very rarely across donors, whereas some public TCRs were present in many individuals. Sequencing depth was assumed to be roughly uniform across donors in the presence/absence analyses, though that assumption may not hold. A later genetic analysis reported fewer N-insertions in productive TCRs among donors in an Asian-associated ancestry cluster than the roughly 700-donor mean. A further reported finding was that TCR beta sequences accurately predicted the HLA-A and HLA-B alleles for most subjects in the first cohort. The classifier was reported to diagnose cytomegalovirus status with high specificity and sensitivity in both the original cohort and the validation cohort. A cluster of highly shared sequence variants was judged likely to represent a technical artifact of the sequencing pipeline. Several of the top co-occurrence clusters appeared to be linked to parvovirus B19, influenza, CMV and Epstein-Barr virus, according to a later analysis. The authors suggested that the approach could potentially be extended to other disease states and immunological phenotypes. Three of the identified cytomegalovirus-associated TCR beta chains were confirmed in vitro to be specific for cytomegalovirus antigens. A later analysis associated 15,000 to 20,000 TCR beta sequences with specific HLA alleles at a false discovery rate of 0.05. An association between a missense DCLRE1C variant and V-gene and J-gene trimming of TCR beta chains was found in a later genetic analysis and replicated in an independent cohort. In a later analysis, most CMV-associated TCR beta chains were found to appear HLA-restricted, with HLA associations seemingly driven largely by CMV exposure. The study gave a list of about 160 TCR beta chains associated with cytomegalovirus. Because HLA typing was missing for some donors at each locus, association tests included only the typed subset.

CDR1 and CDR2, per the germline V gene, are MNHEY and SVGAGI. The germline V and J ends show losses of 2 bases and 8 bases respectively, and no gene match explains 8 bases of the junction. The CDR3 measures 15 amino acids from cysteine to phenylalanine. Only the CDR3 region is kept as DNA, spanning 45 bases read in frame from base 1. Points on this clone: Its antigen specificity is not known.

The cohort comprised 550 to 700 healthy bone marrow donors. All cohort members were sampled while nominally healthy, although unrecorded immune exposures were likely present. The donor was CMV seropositive and was included in the group of approximately 310 seropositive cohort members. Every donor gave a peripheral blood sample, and the peripheral blood mononuclear cells from that sample were used for TCR beta sequencing. Genomic DNA extraction from the blood cell samples was performed with the Qiagen DNeasy Blood Extraction Kit. The method behind the library was the immunoSEQ multiplex PCR assay. A mixture of 60 forward primers for TCR Vbeta segments and 13 reverse primers for TCR Jbeta segments was used in the multiplex PCR. Amplification of the CDR3 region of rearranged TCR beta genes was performed with a multiplex PCR assay on genomic DNA. On the Illumina HiSeq System, the amplified TCR beta libraries were sequenced as 87-base-pair reads. Per the authors' processing: A later analysis tallied roughly 76 million unique TCR beta chains across the 650 to 750 repertoires, and approximately 12 million of those chains were shared by two or more donors. A nearest-neighbor algorithm error-corrected the raw reads and collapsed the reads into unique sequences, merging closely related sequences to remove PCR and sequencing errors. V, D and J gene segments were assigned by aligning CDR3 sequences to IMGT reference sequences. Each retained sequence needed at least a six-nucleotide match to both a V gene segment and a J gene segment. Rearrangements were classified as productive when the CDR3 lacked stop codons and remained in frame with V and J, and all other rearrangements were classified as non-productive. Following IMGT convention, CDR3 was defined as the stretch from the second conserved V-encoded cysteine up to the conserved J-encoded phenylalanine. Sequences without an unambiguous match to a single V gene segment were excluded from the earlier analysis of approximately 600 of the donors. An earlier analysis of fewer than 750 of the donors called V segments functional above 56.7% productive rearrangements and segregating when the between-donor standard deviation exceeded 5%. To diagnose cytomegalovirus status from the catalog of TCR beta chain sequences, a statistical classification framework was built. In a later analysis, V and J genes were assigned by comparing TCR nucleotide sequences against IMGT/GENE-DB human TR gene sequences. Using the TCRdist pipeline, a later analysis assigned CDR3 sequences along with most-parsimonious VDJ recombination scenarios. In a later analysis, each TCR beta chain was defined by its CDR3 amino acid sequence together with its V-gene family, and reads lacking a unique V-gene family were excluded. To address suspected cross-contamination and a sequencing artifact, a later analysis removed 550 to 750 highly shared, low-generation-probability nucleotide sequences. In a later analysis, a clonal expansion index for each public chain was calculated from normalized within-repertoire ranks of inferred template counts. In a later analysis, generation probabilities were computed with a VDJ recombination model fitted to out-of-frame rearrangements, and the resulting probabilities were checked against IGoR. In a later analysis, hypergeometric tests were used to score TCR-TCR, TCR-HLA and TCR-CMV co-occurrence, with a repertoire-size bias correction applied to TCR pairs. False discovery rates were estimated in a later analysis by permuting HLA or CMV assignments 20 times. In a later analysis, co-occurring TCRs were grouped using DBSCAN, and TCRdist sequence similarity was added for clustering within HLA-allele-positive subsets. For co-occurrence clustering, repertoires with fewer than 30,000 or more than 120,000 public chains were excluded, along with about five repertoires with anomalous nucleotide sharing. Held by TCRdb, this immuneACCESS table contains in-frame sequences only and omits some clones. Under half of the omission traces to an unresolved V gene where checked; the cause of the rest is unknown. That table is the source of V, J and clone size, and D and trimming were worked out from the DNA. This sample's table contains 65,000 to 90,000 clones. Jointly, the top ten make up approximately 2.4% of the sample.

The origin of this receptor is a female donor in good health and CMV-seropositive. The chain is assembled from TRBV6-5 and TRBJ2-2, with 7 bases aligning to TRBD2. What was sequenced was PBMCs. The nucleotide sequence is given as TGTGCCAGCAGTTACGTAGCGGGCTTTAAGGGGGAGCTGTTTTTT. This yields the protein CASSYVAGFKGELFF.